This T cell receptor beta chain was identified in a study of CD8 T cells in ankylosing spondylitis (dated by TCRdb to the late 2010s). Study-level background: The study profiled T cell receptor beta repertoires in healthy donors and ankylosing spondylitis patients to find disease-linked TCR variants. Peripheral blood samples were taken, and synovial fluid was additionally collected from ankylosing spondylitis patients. The full study cohort comprised around 23 ankylosing spondylitis patients and 85 to 120 healthy donors. General conclusions and limits of the study: Blood from ankylosing spondylitis patients appeared to be characterized by a TCR beta motif composed of about eight highly homologous amino acid variants. The disease-linked clones had a CD8+ phenotype and were found at relatively low frequencies in peripheral blood. According to the report, matched synovial fluid samples from ankylosing spondylitis patients were significantly enriched for the disease-linked clones. Some of the motif variants had been reported before in the synovial fluid and blood of reactive arthritis patients, a finding that suggests common disease-initiation mechanisms.

Reading from cysteine to phenylalanine, the CDR3 counts 16 amino acids. The kept DNA is CDR3 alone, 48 bases in frame from the first base. For CDR1 and CDR2, the germline V gene lists SGDLS and YYNGEE. Unmatched junction bases come to 9, with V trimmed by 0 bases and J by 5 bases. These reads were obtained on an Illumina HiSeq 2500. TCR beta libraries were prepared by quantitative 5'-RACE with molecular barcodes. Per the authors' processing: Disease-linked TCR variants were identified with a new computational method built on a probabilistic model of VDJ rearrangement. TCRdb passed the public sequencing reads through fastp at Q25 and MiXCR, retaining productive beta sequences. All rows with the same CDR3 protein become a single entry with the most common DNA and genes. The V and J calls follow TCRdb's processing rather than the paper's. The sample records 220,000 or so distinct CDR3 sequences, around 18% of which are singletons. The leading ten clones occupy under 55% of the sample.

Regarding this clonotype: Its antigen target is currently unknown. No much larger clonotype is one base removed from it; base qualities were not supplied.

Recombination connected TRBV9 to TRBJ2-7, with TRBD1 identical over 9 junction bases. The receptor's source is a male donor with ankylosing spondylitis. The sequenced sample consisted of blood, either unsorted or a sorted T cell fraction (not recorded which). The nucleotide sequence is TGTGCCAGCAGCGTAGGGGCGGGACAGGGTGTCCACGAGCAGTACTTC. This sequence encodes CASSVGAGQGVHEQYF.